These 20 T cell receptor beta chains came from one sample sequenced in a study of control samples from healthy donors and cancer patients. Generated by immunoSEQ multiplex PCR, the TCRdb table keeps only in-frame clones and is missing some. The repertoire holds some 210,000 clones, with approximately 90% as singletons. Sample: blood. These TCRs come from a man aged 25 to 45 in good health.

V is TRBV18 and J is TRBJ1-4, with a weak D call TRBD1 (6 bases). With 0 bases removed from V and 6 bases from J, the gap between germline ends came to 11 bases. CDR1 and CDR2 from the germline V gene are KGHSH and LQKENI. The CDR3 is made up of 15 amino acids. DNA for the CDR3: TGTGCCAGCTCACCACCCACAGGGAGGGATGAAAAACTGTTTTTT. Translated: CASSPPTGRDEKLFF.

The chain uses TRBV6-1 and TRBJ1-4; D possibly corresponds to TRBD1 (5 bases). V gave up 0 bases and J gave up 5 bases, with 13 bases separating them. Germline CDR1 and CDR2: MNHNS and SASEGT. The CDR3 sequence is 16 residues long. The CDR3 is CASSEATGAGNEKLFF. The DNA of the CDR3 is TGTGCCAGCAGTGAAGCTACCGGGGCGGGAAATGAAAAACTGTTTTTT.

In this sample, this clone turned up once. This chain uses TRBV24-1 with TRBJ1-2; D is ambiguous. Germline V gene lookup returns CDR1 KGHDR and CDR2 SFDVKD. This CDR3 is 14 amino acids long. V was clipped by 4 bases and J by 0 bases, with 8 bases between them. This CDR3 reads CATSEGAANYGYTF. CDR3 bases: TGTGCCACCAGTGAAGGAGCGGCTAACTATGGCTACACCTTC.

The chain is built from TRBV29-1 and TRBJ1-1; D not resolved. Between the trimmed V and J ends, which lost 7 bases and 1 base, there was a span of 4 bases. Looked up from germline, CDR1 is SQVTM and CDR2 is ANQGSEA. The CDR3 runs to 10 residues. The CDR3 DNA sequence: TGCAGCGCCGAGAACACTGAAGCTTTCTTT. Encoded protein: CSAENTEAFF.

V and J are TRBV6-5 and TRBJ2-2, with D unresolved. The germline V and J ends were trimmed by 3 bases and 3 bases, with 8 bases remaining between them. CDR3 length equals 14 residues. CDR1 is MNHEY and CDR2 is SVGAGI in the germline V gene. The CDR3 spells CASSYFRDTGELFF. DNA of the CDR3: TGTGCCAGCAGTTATTTTCGGGACACCGGGGAGCTGTTTTTT.

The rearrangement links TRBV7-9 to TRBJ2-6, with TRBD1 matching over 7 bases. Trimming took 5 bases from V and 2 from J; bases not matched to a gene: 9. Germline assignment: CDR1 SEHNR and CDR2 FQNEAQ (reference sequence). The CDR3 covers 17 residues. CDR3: CASSETGHPPGANVLTF. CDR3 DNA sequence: TGTGCCAGCAGCGAGACAGGGCATCCCCCTGGGGCCAACGTCCTGACTTTC.

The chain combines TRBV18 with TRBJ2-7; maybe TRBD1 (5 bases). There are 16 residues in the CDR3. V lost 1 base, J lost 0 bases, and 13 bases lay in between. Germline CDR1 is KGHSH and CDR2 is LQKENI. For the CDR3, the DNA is TGTGCCAGCTCACCACTTACAGGTGGTGCCTCCTACGAGCAGTACTTC. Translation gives CASSPLTGGASYEQYF.

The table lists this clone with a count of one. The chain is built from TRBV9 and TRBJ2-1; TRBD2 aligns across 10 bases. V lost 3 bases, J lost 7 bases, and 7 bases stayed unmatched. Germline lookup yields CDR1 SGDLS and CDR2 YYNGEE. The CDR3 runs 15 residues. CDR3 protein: CASSESGGALNEQFF. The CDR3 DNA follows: TGTGCCAGCAGCGAGAGCGGGGGGGCCTTGAATGAGCAGTTCTTC.

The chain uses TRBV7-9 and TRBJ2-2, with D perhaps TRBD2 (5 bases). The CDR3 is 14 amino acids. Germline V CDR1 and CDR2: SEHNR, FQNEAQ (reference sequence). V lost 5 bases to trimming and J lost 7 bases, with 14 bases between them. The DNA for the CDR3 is TGTGCCAGCAGCCTCCCGGAGGCCGGCGGGGAGCTGTTTTTT. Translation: CASSLPEAGGELFF.

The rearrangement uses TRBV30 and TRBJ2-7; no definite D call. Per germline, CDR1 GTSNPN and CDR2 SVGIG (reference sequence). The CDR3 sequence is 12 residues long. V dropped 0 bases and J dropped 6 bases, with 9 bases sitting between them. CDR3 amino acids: CAWSVRNLEQYF. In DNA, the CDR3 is TGTGCCTGGAGTGTACGGAACCTCGAGCAGTACTTC.

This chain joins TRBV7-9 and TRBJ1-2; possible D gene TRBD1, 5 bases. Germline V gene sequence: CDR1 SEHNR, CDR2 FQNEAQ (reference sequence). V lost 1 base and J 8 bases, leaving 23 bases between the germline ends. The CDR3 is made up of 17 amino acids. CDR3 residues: CASSLEADSYSNGGYTF. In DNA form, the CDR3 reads TGTGCCAGCAGCTTAGAGGCCGACAGCTACTCGAATGGGGGCTACACCTTC.

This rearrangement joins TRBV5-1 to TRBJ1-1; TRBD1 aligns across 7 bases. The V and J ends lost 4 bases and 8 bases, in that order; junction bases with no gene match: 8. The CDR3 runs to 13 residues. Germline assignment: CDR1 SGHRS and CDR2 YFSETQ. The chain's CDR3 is CASSMGQPQEAFF. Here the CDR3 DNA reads TGCGCCAGCAGCATGGGACAGCCCCAAGAAGCTTTCTTT.

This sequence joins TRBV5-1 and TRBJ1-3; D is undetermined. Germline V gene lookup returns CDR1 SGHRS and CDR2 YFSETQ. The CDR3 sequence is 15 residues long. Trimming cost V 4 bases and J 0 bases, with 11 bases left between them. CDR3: CASSRIGSSGNTIYF. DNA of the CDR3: TGCGCCAGCAGCAGGATAGGCTCCTCTGGAAACACCATATATTTT.

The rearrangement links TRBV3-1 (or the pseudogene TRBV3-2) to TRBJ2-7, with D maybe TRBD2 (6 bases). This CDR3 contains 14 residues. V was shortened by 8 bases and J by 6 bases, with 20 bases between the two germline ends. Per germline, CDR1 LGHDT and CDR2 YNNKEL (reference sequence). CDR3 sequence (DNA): TGTGCCAGCGAACGGAGGGGCGCAGGTTCCGAGCAGTACTTC. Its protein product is CASERRGAGSEQYF.

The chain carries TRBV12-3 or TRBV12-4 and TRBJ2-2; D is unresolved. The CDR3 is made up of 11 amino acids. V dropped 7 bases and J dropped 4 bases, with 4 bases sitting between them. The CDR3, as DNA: TGTGCCAGCATTCCCACCGGGGAGCTGTTTTTT. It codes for CASIPTGELFF.

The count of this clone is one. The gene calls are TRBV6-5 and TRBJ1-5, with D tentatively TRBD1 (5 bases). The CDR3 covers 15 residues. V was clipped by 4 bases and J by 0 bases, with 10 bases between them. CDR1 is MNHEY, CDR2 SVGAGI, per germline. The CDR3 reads CASSFDSDSNQPQHF. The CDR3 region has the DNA TGTGCCAGCAGTTTTGACAGCGATAGCAATCAGCCCCAGCATTTT.

CDR3 amino acids: CASSPRGADYEQYF. The DNA for the CDR3 is TGTGCCAGCAGTCCCCGGGGCGCGGACTACGAGCAGTACTTC. The J gene is TRBJ2-7, the V gene TRBV6-5; the D call may be TRBD1 or TRBD2 (5 bases each). The CDR3 sequence is 14 residues long. In germline, CDR1 is MNHEY, CDR2 SVGAGI. The V and J ends lost 5 bases and 3 bases respectively, with 14 bases between them.

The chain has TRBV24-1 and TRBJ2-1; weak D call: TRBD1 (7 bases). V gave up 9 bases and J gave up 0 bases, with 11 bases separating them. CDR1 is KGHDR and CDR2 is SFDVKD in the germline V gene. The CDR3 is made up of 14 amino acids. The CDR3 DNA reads TGTGCCACCGCCAGGGGGGACTCCTACAATGAGCAGTTCTTC. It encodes CATARGDSYNEQFF.

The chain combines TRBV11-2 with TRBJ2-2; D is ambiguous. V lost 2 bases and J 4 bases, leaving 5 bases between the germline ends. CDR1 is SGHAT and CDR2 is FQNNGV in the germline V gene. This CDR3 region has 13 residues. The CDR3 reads CASSLQVTGELFF. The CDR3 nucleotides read TGTGCCAGCAGCTTACAGGTCACCGGGGAGCTGTTTTTT.

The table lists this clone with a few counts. The CDR3 reads CASRPGQAPYTF. CDR3 in DNA: TGTGCCAGCAGACCGGGACAGGCTCCCTACACCTTC. The chain has TRBV28 and TRBJ1-2, with 8 nucleotides matching TRBD1. Per germline, CDR1 MDHEN and CDR2 SYDVKM. The J segment lost 10 bases and the V segment lost 6 bases, leaving 7 bases of the junction unmatched. CDR3 length: 12 residues.